The 16 T cell receptor beta chains below come from one sample, sequenced in a study of Ad26.COV2.S vaccination and SARS-CoV-2 variants. Documented treatment: some 20 received Ad26.COV2.S at low or high dose, single or two shots; about 5 received placebo; per-sample allocation not given. Sample collection was performed on day 63 after the first vaccine or placebo injection. Repertoires were generated with immunoSEQ multiplex PCR, while TCRdb's copy carries only in-frame clones and drops some. The table lists approximately 300,000 clones, about 86% of them singletons, with under 2% in the top ten. This specimen consisted of peripheral blood, obtained in a trial of Ad26.COV2.S vaccine versus placebo. These receptors originate from a person between 18 and 60 years old who received the Ad26.COV2.S COVID-19 vaccine or a placebo.

The chain uses TRBV4-2 and TRBJ2-5; D is undetermined. The V and J ends lost 4 bases and 5 bases respectively, with 8 bases between them. In germline, CDR1 is LGHNA, CDR2 YNFKEQ. The CDR3 extends over 12 amino acids. The CDR3 loop reads CASSPESETQYF. The DNA of the CDR3 is TGTGCCAGCAGCCCAGAGTCGGAGACCCAGTACTTC.

The rearrangement joins TRBV7-2 to TRBJ1-2; D is ambiguous. V lost 1 base and J lost 8, with 14 bases in between. The CDR3 has 14 amino acids. Germline CDR1 SGHTA, CDR2 FQGNSA. The CDR3 protein is CASSLEMESGGYTF. The CDR3 DNA follows: TGTGCCAGCAGCTTAGAGATGGAGTCGGGCGGCTACACCTTC.

The chain carries TRBV2 and TRBJ2-5; a weak D match, TRBD1 (6 bases). V was cut by 10 bases and J by 1 base, with 19 bases left in between. CDR1 SNHLY and CDR2 FYNNEI come from the germline V gene. This CDR3 comprises 15 residues. The CDR3 loop reads CATKTPGQGQETQYF. The DNA for the CDR3 is TGTGCCACCAAAACACCGGGACAAGGCCAAGAGACCCAGTACTTC.

The genes are TRBV25-1 and TRBJ2-7; 8 nucleotides line up with TRBD1. The CDR3 is made up of 15 amino acids. In germline, CDR1 is MGHDK, CDR2 SYGVNS. V dropped 6 bases and J dropped 2; count of bases not matched to a gene: 9. The CDR3 region has the DNA TGTGCCAGCAGCGCTTACCGGGACAGGCCCTACGAGCAGTACTTC. It specifies CASSAYRDRPYEQYF.

This rearrangement joins TRBV6-1 to TRBJ1-1; 10 bases are shared with TRBD1. V was pared by 3 bases and J by 5 bases, with 3 bases of the junction left unmatched. CDR1 and CDR2 (germline): MNHNS, SASEGT. This CDR3 is 14 amino acids long. DNA for the CDR3: TGTGCCAGCAGTGAGGGACAGGGGAGGACTGAAGCTTTCTTT. Its protein is CASSEGQGRTEAFF.

The J gene is TRBJ1-4, the V gene TRBV4-1; D gene unclear. This CDR3 comprises 17 residues. Germline V gene lookup returns CDR1 MGHRA and CDR2 YSYEKL. Trimming removed 0 bases at V and 0 bases at J, with 11 bases between. This CDR3 reads CASSQDPRSATNEKLFF. For the CDR3, the DNA is TGCGCCAGCAGCCAAGATCCAAGAAGCGCAACTAATGAAAAACTGTTTTTT.

This sequence joins TRBV18 and TRBJ2-7; D unresolved. Trimming left V 0 bases short and J 4 bases short, with 7 bases between. This CDR3 contains 13 residues. The germline CDR1 and CDR2 sequences are KGHSH and LQKENI. CDR3 sequence (DNA): TGTGCCAGCTCACCACCATCGGAGTACGAGCAGTACTTC. It codes for CASSPPSEYEQYF. The whole variable domain, filled in from reference TRBV18 and TRBJ2-7, reads NAGVMQNPRHLVRRRGQEARLRCSPMKGHSHVYWYRQLPEEGLKFMVYLQKENIIDESGMPKERFSAEFPKEGPSILRIQQVVRGDSAAYFCASSPPSEYEQYFGPGTRLTVT.

J is TRBJ1-2 and V is TRBV12-5, with D perhaps matching TRBD1 (6 bases). Per the germline V gene, CDR1 is LGHNT and CDR2 is FRNRAP. This CDR3 region has 18 residues. Trimming took off 0 bases at V and 0 bases at J, with 17 bases between the two ends. This CDR3 is CASGLVVGAVPSNYGYTF. In nucleotides, the CDR3 is TGTGCTAGTGGTTTGGTCGTGGGGGCAGTCCCATCTAACTATGGCTACACCTTC.

CDR3 bases: TGTGCCAGCAGCGTACAAACGGGAAACACCATATATTTT. It specifies CASSVQTGNTIYF. The V call is TRBV9, the J call TRBJ1-3; D remains ambiguous. The V gene's germline CDR1 is SGDLS and CDR2 YYNGEE. The CDR3 spans 13 residues. V lost 1 base and J lost 4, with 6 bases in between.

The rearrangement links TRBV4-1 to TRBJ2-6, with 8 nucleotides matching TRBD1. This CDR3 is 19 amino acids long. Germline V CDR1 and CDR2: MGHRA, YSYEKL. Trimming took 1 base from V and 3 from J; bases not matched to a gene: 11. CDR3 amino acids: CASSQVPGQGVGGANVLTF. In DNA form, the CDR3 reads TGCGCCAGCAGCCAAGTCCCCGGACAGGGAGTTGGTGGGGCCAACGTCCTGACTTTC.

This chain connects TRBV29-1 to TRBJ2-3, with 8 bases lining up with TRBD1. CDR3 length: 14 residues. Germline CDR1 reads SQVTM; CDR2 reads ANQGSEA. J was trimmed by 1 base and V by 3 bases; bases with no gene match: 3. CDR3 in DNA: TGCAGCGTTGACGAGGACAGGGGCACAGATACGCAGTATTTT. Translated, it gives CSVDEDRGTDTQYF.

This chain uses TRBV30 with TRBJ1-3; D call uncertain. In germline, CDR1 is GTSNPN, CDR2 SVGIG (reference sequence). The CDR3 loop spans 14 amino acids. Trimming shortened V by 0 bases and J by 0 bases, and 6 bases separated the two germline ends. CDR3 in amino acids: CAWSVQSSGNTIYF. CDR3 sequence (DNA): TGTGCCTGGAGTGTACAGAGCTCTGGAAACACCATATATTTT.

V and J are TRBV25-1 and TRBJ1-5; TRBD1 is a possible D gene (5 bases). CDR1 is MGHDK, CDR2 SYGVNS, per germline. The CDR3 covers 13 residues. Trimming left V 4 bases short and J 3 bases short, with 7 bases between. The CDR3 region is CASSGQINQPQHF. CDR3 sequence (DNA): TGTGCCAGCAGTGGACAGATCAATCAGCCCCAGCATTTT.

The chain uses TRBV15 and TRBJ1-1; tentative D call: TRBD1 (6 bases). With 1 base removed from V and 7 bases from J, the gap between germline ends came to 13 bases. The germline V gene has CDR1 LNHNV and CDR2 YYDKDF (reference sequence). There are 14 residues in the CDR3. CDR3 in amino acids: CATSRGSTGDEAFF. As DNA, the CDR3 is TGTGCCACCAGCAGAGGATCGACAGGTGATGAAGCTTTCTTT.

The rearrangement uses TRBV11-2 and TRBJ1-3; 8 bases line up with TRBD1. The CDR3 covers 16 residues. V trimming: 5 bases; J trimming: 8 bases; junction bases outside the gene matches: 14. Germline CDR1 reads SGHAT; CDR2 reads FQNNGV. CDR3: CASSRLLGGQADTIYF. In DNA, the CDR3 is TGTGCCAGCAGCCGACTCTTAGGGGGACAGGCGGACACCATATATTTT.

A single count supports this clone. The genes are TRBV25-1 and TRBJ2-4; weak D call: TRBD1 (6 bases). This CDR3 is 15 amino acids long. The germline V gene has CDR1 MGHDK and CDR2 SYGVNS. V lost 6 bases to trimming and J lost 3 bases, with 15 bases between them. The CDR3 nucleotides read TGTGCCAGCAGATCGGCAGGGGCGGGCAAAAACATTCAGTACTTC. Its protein product is CASRSAGAGKNIQYF.